This entry is about one T cell receptor (beta chain). The antigen is not known. This sample stems from a study of cytomegalovirus exposure and HLA in healthy donors. General study findings and limits: Specific recognition of CMV antigens was confirmed in vitro for a few chains (all CMV-associated). For most TCR sequences rarity was the rule, although some public TCRs occurred in many donors.

The assay was immunoSEQ multiplex PCR, and TCRdb's table has in-frame clones only and misses some. The sample lists some 160,000 clones; about 88% were seen once. Sequenced input: PBMCs. The sequence came from a young man in good health and CMV-seronegative.

The DNA for the CDR3 is TGTGCCAGCAGTTTATTAGACAGGGGCAGGAGGCAGCCCCAGCATTTT. It is translated as CASSLLDRGRRQPQHF. V and J are TRBV28 and TRBJ1-5; 8 positions agree with TRBD1. Unmatched junction bases numbered 9, after V lost 1 base and J lost 7 bases. The CDR3 length is 16 residues. Germline CDR1 MDHEN, CDR2 SYDVKM.